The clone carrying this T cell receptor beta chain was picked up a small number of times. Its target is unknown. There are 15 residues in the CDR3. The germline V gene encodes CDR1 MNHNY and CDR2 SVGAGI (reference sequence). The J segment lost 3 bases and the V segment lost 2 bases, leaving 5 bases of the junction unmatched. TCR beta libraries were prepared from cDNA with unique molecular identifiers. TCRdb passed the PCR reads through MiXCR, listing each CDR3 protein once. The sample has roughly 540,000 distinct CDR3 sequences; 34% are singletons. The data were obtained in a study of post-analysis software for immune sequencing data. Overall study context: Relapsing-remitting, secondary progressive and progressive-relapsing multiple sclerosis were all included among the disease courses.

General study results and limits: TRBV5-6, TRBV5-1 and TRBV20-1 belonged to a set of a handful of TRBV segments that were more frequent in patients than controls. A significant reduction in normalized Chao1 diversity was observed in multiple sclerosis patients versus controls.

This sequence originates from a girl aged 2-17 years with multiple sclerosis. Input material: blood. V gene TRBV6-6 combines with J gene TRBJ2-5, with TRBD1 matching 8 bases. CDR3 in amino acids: CASSYPNRGEETQYF. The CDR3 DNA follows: TGTGCCAGCAGTTACCCCAACAGGGGGGAAGAGACCCAGTACTTC.